This T cell receptor beta chain was captured in a study of PD-1 blockade in classical Hodgkin lymphoma. As for the study in general: Patients had nivolumab dosed at 3 mg/kg, delivered intravenously every 2 weeks.

All patients relapsed after autologous stem cell transplantation, and brentuximab vedotin exposure varied. When best responses were assessed, they were complete response, partial response or progressive disease. Assay used: immunoSEQ multiplex PCR; TCRdb lists only in-frame clones, some missing. The table has tens of thousands of clones, roughly 86% seen once. The material sequenced was peripheral blood mononuclear cells (PBMCs), taken at baseline. This receptor was identified in a human donor with classical Hodgkin lymphoma.

The CDR3, as DNA: TGTGCCACCAGCAGAGAAGGCGGGGTTGGCAATCAGCCCCAGCATTTT. Encoded protein: CATSREGGVGNQPQHF. The chain joins TRBV15 to TRBJ1-5; D remains ambiguous. V lost 0 bases to trimming and J lost 2 bases, with 11 bases between them. The CDR3 totals 16 residues. CDR1 is LNHNV, CDR2 YYDKDF, per germline (reference sequence).